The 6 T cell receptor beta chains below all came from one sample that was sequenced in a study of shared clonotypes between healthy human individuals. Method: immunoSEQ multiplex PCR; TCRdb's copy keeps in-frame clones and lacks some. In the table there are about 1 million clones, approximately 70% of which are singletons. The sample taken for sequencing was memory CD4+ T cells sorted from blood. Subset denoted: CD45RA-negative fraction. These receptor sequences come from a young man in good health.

The CDR3 DNA is TGCGCCAGCAGCTTGGAGTCCGGGACAGGGGTTTCTATTAACTATGGCTACACCTTC. It yields the protein CASSLESGTGVSINYGYTF. The chain is built from TRBV5-1 and TRBJ1-2, with 10 bases lining up with TRBD1. The CDR3 consists of 19 residues. Unmatched junction bases numbered 12, after V lost 0 bases and J lost 1 base. CDR1 and CDR2 from the germline V gene are SGHRS and YFSETQ.

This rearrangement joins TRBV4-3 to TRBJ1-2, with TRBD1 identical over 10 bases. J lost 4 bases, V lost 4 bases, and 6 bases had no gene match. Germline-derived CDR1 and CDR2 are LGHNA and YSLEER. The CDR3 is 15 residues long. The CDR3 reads CASSPRQGASYGYTF. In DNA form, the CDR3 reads TGCGCCAGCAGCCCCAGACAGGGGGCGTCCTATGGCTACACCTTC.

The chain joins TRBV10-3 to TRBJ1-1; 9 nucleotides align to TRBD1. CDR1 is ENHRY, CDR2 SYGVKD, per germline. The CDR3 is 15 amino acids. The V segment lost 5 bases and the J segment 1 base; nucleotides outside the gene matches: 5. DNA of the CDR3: TGTGCCATCAGTAACAAACAGGGGGCGAACACTGAAGCTTTCTTT. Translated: CAISNKQGANTEAFF.

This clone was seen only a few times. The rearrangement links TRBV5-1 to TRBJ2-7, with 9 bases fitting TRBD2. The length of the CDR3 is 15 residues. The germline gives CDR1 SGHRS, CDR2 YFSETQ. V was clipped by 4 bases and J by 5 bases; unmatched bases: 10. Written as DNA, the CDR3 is TGCGCCAGCAGCATACAGGCGGGGGGGCTCGACGAGCAGTACTTC. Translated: CASSIQAGGLDEQYF.

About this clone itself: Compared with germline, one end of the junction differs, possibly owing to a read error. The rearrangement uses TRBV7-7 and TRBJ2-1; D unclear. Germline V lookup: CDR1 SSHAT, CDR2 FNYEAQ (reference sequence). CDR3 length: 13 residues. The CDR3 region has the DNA TGTGCTAGCAGCCAGGACCGCTTGAATGAGCAGTTCTTC. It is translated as CASSQDRLNEQFF.

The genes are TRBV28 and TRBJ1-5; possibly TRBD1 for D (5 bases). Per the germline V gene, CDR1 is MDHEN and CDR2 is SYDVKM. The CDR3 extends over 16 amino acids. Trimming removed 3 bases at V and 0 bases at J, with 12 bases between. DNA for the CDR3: TGTGCCAGCAGTTTGTCAGGGATCAATAGCAATCAGCCCCAGCATTTT. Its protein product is CASSLSGINSNQPQHF.